The present entry profiles one T cell receptor (beta chain) with its context. The source of the sample is a study of blood T cell repertoires in COVID-19. Background on the study: COVID-19 samples, acute and convalescent, were from the United States, Italy and Spain. T cells, B-cell-depleted T cells, or PBMCs provided the cDNA or gDNA that served as material.

Profiled with immunoSEQ multiplex PCR; TCRdb holds only in-frame clones, not every one. The sample yields hundreds of thousands of clones, about 88% seen once. The study drew participants aged about 18 to 95 years from about two dozen US areas. Germline assignment: CDR1 LGHDT and CDR2 YNNKEL (reference sequence). Trimming removed 1 base at V and 3 bases at J, with 18 bases between. The CDR3 spans 17 residues. The receptor comes from a woman in her forties or fifties who had recovered from COVID-19. This chain links TRBV3-1 (or the pseudogene TRBV3-2) with TRBJ1-1; D remains unclear. Sample: PBMCs or T cells enriched from blood (not recorded which). Here the CDR3 DNA reads TGTGCCAGCAGCCAAGGCCGCAGCCGTGCGGGGTACACTGAAGCTTTCTTT. Protein sequence: CASSQGRSRAGYTEAFF.